This T cell receptor (beta chain) was identified in a study of metastatic and nonmetastatic thyroid tumors. Overall study findings and caveats: The reported finding was significantly higher TCR beta diversity in malignant thyroid tumors relative to benign nodules, in blood and tumor.

The V segment lost 2 bases and the J segment 2 bases; nucleotides outside the gene matches: 12. This CDR3 has 16 amino acids. Germline CDR1 is GTSNPN and CDR2 is SVGIG (reference sequence). None of the patients had undergone any treatment ahead of thyroid surgery. This clone is judged medium-sized. Its target is unknown. TCRdb re-called the PCR reads with MiXCR. The sample includes tens of thousands of clones, roughly 13% of them seen just once. The source is a female donor with papillary thyroid cancer or a benign thyroid nodule (not recorded which). Some clones in this sample may be carry-over from other donors' samples. The rearrangement links TRBV30 to TRBJ2-7; 7 bases map to TRBD2. Sequenced material: blood. The CDR3 DNA is TGTGCCTGGAGTATAGGGTGGGTAGCGGGCCCCTACGAGCAGTACTTC. Translated, it gives CAWSIGWVAGPYEQYF.